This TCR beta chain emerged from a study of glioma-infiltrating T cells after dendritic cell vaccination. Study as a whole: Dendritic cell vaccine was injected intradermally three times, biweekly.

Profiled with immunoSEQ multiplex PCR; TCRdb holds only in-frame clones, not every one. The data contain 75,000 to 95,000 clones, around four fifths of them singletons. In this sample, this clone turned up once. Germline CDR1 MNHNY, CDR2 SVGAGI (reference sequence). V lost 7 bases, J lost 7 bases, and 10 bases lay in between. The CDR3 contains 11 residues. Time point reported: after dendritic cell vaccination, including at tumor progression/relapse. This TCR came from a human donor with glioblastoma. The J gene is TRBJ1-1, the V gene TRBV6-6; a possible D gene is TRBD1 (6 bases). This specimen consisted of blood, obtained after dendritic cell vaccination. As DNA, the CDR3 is TGTGCCAGCACCAGACAGGATGAAGCTTTCTTT. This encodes CASTRQDEAFF.